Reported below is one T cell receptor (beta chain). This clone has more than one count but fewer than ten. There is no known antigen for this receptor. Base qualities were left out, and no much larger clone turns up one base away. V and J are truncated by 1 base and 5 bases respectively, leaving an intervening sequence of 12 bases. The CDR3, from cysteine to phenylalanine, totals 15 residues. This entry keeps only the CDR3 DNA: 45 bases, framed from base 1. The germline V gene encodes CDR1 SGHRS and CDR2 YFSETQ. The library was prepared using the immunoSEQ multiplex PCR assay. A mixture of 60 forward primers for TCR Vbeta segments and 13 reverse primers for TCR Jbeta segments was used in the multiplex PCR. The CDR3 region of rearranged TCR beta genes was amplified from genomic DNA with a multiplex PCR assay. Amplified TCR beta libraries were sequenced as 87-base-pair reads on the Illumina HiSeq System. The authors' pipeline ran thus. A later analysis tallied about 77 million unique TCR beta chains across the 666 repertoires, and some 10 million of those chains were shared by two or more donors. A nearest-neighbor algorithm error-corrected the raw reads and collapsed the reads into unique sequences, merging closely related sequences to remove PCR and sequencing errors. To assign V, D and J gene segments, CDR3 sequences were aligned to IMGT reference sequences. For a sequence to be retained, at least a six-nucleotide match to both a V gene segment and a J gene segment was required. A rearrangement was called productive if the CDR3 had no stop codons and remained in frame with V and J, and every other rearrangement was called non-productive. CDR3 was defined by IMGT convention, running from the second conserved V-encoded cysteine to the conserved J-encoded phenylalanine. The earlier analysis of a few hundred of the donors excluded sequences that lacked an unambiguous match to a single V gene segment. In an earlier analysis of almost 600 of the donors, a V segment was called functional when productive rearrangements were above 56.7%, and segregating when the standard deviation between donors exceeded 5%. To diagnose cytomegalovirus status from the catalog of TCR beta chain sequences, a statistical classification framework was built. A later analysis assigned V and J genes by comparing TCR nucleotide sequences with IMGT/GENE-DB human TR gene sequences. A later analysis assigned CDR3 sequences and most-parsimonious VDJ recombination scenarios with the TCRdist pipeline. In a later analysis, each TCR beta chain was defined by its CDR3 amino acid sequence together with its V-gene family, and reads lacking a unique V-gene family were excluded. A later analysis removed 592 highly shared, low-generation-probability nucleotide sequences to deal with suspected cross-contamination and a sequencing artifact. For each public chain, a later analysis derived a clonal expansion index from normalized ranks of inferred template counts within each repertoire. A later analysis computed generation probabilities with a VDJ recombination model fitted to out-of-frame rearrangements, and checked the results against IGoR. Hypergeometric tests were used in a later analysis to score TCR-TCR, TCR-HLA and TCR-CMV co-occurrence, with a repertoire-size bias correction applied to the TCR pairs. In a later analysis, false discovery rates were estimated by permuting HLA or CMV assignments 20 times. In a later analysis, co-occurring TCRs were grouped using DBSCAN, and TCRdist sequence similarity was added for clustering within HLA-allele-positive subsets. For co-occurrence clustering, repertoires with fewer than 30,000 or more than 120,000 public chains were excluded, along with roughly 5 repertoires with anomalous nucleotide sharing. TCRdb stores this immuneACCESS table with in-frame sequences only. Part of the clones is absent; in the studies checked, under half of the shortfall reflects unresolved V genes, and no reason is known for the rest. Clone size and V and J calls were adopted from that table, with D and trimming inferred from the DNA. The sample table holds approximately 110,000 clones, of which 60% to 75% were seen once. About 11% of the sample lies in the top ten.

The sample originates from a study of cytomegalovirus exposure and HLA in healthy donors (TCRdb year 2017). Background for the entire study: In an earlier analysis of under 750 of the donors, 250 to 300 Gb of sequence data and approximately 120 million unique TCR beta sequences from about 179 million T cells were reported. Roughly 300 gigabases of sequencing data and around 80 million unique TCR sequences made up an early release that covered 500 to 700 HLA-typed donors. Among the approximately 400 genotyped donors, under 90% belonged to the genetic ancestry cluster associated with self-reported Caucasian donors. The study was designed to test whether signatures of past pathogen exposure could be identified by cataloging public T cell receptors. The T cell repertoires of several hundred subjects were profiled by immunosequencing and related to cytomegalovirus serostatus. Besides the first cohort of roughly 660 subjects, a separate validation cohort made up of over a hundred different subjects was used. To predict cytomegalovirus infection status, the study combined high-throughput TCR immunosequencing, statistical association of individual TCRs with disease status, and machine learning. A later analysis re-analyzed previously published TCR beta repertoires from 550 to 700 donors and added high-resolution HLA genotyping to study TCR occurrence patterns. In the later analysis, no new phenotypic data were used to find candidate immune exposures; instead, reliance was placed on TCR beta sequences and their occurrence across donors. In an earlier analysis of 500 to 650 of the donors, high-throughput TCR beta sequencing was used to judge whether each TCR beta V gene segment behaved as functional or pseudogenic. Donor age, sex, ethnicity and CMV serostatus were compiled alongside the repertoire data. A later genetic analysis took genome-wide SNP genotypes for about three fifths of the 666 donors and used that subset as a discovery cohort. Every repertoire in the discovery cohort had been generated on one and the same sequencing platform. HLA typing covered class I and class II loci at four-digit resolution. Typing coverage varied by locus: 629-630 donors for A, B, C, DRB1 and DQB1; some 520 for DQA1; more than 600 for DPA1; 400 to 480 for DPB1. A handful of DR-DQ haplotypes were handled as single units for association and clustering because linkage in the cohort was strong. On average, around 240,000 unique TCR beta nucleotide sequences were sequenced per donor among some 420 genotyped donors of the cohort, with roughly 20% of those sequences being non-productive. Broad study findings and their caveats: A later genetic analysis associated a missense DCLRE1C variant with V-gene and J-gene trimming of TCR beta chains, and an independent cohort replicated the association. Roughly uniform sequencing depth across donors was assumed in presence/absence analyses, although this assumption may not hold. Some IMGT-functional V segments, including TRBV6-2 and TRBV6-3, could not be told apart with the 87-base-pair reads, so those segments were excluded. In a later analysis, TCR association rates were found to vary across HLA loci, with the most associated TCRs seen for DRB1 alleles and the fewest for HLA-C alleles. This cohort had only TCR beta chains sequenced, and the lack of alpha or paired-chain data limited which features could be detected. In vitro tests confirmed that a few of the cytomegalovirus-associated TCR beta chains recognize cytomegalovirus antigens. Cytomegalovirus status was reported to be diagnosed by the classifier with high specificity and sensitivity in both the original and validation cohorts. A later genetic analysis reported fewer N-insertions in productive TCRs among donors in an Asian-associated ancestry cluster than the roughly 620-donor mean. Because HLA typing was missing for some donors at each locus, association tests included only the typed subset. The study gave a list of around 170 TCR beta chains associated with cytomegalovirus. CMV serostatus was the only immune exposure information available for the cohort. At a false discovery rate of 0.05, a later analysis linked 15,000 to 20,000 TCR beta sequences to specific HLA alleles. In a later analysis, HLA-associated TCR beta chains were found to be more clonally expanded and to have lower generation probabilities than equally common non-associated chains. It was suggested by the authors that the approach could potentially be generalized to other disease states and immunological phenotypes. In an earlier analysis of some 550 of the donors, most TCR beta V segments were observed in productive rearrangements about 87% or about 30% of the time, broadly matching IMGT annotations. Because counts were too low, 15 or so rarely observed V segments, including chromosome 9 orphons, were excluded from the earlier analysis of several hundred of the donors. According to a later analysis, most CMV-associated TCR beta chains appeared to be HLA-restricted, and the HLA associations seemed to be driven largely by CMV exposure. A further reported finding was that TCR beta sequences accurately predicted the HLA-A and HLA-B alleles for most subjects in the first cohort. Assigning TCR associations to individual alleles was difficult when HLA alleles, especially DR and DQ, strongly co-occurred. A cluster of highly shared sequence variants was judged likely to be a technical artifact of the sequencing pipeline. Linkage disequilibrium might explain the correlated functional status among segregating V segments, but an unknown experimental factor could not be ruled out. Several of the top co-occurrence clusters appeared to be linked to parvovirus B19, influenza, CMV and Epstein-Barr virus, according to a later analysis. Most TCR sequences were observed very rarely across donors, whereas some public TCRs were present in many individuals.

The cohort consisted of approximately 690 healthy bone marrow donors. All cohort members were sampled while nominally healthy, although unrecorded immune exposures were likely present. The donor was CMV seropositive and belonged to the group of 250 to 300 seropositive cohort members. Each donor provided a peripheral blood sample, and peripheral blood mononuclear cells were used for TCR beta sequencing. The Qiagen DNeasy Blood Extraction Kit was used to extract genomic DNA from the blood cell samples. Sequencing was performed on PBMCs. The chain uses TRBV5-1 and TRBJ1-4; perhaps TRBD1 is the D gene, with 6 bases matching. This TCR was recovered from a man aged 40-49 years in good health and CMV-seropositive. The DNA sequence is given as TGCGCCAGCAGCTTGCCACAGGGACACAATGAAAAACTGTTTTTT. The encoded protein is CASSLPQGHNEKLFF.